The 19 T cell receptor beta chains reported below all come from one sample, sequenced in a study of regulatory T cells in long-lasting Graves disease. Regarding time point: persistent/refractory GD, antithyroid drugs over 5 years with positive TRAb. Scientists built the TCR library using RNA that was extracted from PBMCs. HTBI primers from iRepertoire and Arm-PCR of CDR3 regions yielded the TCR beta libraries. TCRdb ran MiXCR on the multiplex PCR reads and lists one entry per CDR3 protein. The repertoire includes over 450,000 distinct CDR3 sequences, roughly 21% of them detected once, and around 7% sits in the top ten. The source was peripheral blood mononuclear cells (PBMCs), collected when the disease was refractory, from a patient treated with antithyroid drugs. The receptors shown here come from a female donor with Graves disease.

The V call is TRBV5-6, the J call TRBJ2-2, with D perhaps TRBD2 (6 bases). With 2 bases removed from V and 0 bases from J, the gap between germline ends came to 20 bases. The CDR3 runs to 19 residues. From germline, CDR1 is SGHDT and CDR2 YYEEEE. CDR3 residues: CASSLEPRLDLANTGELFF. The CDR3 DNA sequence: TGTGCCAGCAGCTTAGAACCCCGACTAGACCTCGCGAACACCGGGGAGCTGTTTTTT.

This chain links TRBV5-1 with TRBJ2-2; no clear D. V was clipped by 4 bases and J by 0 bases, with 13 bases between them. The CDR3 totals 16 residues. Germline V gives CDR1 SGHRS, CDR2 YFSETQ. CDR3 DNA: TGCGCCAGCAGCGTTGGGCTAAGGCCGAACACCGGGGAGCTGTTTTTT. Translated, it gives CASSVGLRPNTGELFF.

The chain combines TRBV2 with TRBJ2-1; tentative D call: TRBD2 (5 bases). The germline V gene encodes CDR1 SNHLY and CDR2 FYNNEI. V dropped 5 bases and J dropped 9 bases, with 8 bases sitting between them. The CDR3 totals 11 residues. The CDR3 DNA reads as TGTGCCAGCAGTCCCGAGGGTGAGCAGTTCTTC. It is translated as CASSPEGEQFF.

The chain carries TRBV7-2 and TRBJ2-1, with D maybe TRBD1 (5 bases). CDR3 length: 15 amino acids. Germline CDR1 reads SGHTA; CDR2 reads FQGNSA. Trimming pared 6 bases from V and 3 bases from J, leaving 15 bases between. The DNA of the CDR3 is TGTGCCAGCAGTTCCGACAGCGAAATCTACAATGAGCAGTTCTTC. Translating gives CASSSDSEIYNEQFF.

This clonotype was counted many times. This sequence joins TRBV6-5 and TRBJ2-7, with D possibly TRBD2 on 6 matching bases. The CDR3 totals 14 residues. Trimming left V 2 bases short and J 2 bases short, with 10 bases between. Germline CDR1 MNHEY, CDR2 SVGAGI. CDR3 in DNA: TGTGCCAGCAGTTACGATCGGGGGACCTACGAGCAGTACTTC. Translated, it gives CASSYDRGTYEQYF.

Concerning this clonotype: A read error may explain this, as a much larger clone is one base away. The conserved closing phenylalanine or tryptophan is absent in this CDR3, likely reflecting a read error. This rearrangement joins TRBV28 to TRBJ2-7; no firm D call. This CDR3 region has 13 residues. V was clipped by 2 bases and J by 3 bases, with 8 bases between them. Germline values: CDR1 MDHEN, CDR2 SYDVKM. The CDR3 DNA sequence: TGTGCCAGCAGTTTAAACATGAACTACGAGCAGTACCTC. It is translated as CASSLNMNYEQYL.

This clonotype has only a few counts. J is TRBJ1-3 and V is TRBV11-2; D is unclear. V lost 5 bases to trimming and J lost 2 bases, with 16 bases between them. The CDR3 covers 16 residues. Germline V lookup: CDR1 SGHAT, CDR2 FQNNGV. CDR3 region: CASSPIKGPPGNTIYF. DNA for the CDR3: TGTGCCAGCAGCCCTATTAAGGGTCCACCTGGAAACACCATATATTTT.

This clonotype was observed many times. The V gene is TRBV27, the J gene TRBJ2-7; 9 positions match TRBD1. The V segment lost 5 bases and the J segment 5 bases; nucleotides outside the gene matches: 4. CDR1 is MNHEY, CDR2 SMNVEV, per germline (reference sequence). CDR3 length: 13 amino acids. The chain's CDR3 is CASSLDRGDEQYF. DNA for the CDR3: TGTGCCAGCAGTCTGGACAGGGGCGACGAGCAGTACTTC.

The sample holds many counts of this clonotype. CDR3 sequence reads: CASGLVLGRGISQETQYF. Here the CDR3 DNA reads TGTGCTAGTGGTTTGGTACTTGGGAGGGGGATCTCCCAAGAGACCCAGTACTTC. This rearrangement joins TRBV12-5 to TRBJ2-5, with a weak D call TRBD2 (7 bases). Germline V gene sequence: CDR1 LGHNT, CDR2 FRNRAP. This CDR3 has 18 amino acids. V was clipped by 0 bases and J by 1 base, with 18 bases between them.

V usage is TRBV27 and J usage is TRBJ2-3; D is perhaps TRBD2 (5 bases). There are 13 residues in the CDR3. Trimming left V 6 bases short and J 6 bases short, with 13 bases between. From germline, CDR1 is MNHEY and CDR2 SMNVEV (reference sequence). The CDR3 DNA sequence: TGTGCCAGCAGGCTACTTCCGGGGGATACGCAGTATTTT. Protein sequence: CASRLLPGDTQYF.

This clonotype has just a few counts. This chain links TRBV7-9 with TRBJ1-4; 8 nucleotides match TRBD1. The junction had 6 bases not matched to a gene; V was cut back by 5 bases and J by 4 bases. CDR1 and CDR2 from the germline V gene are SEHNR and FQNEAQ (reference sequence). This CDR3 is built from 15 residues. The CDR3 is CASSPPTGGNEKLFF. CDR3 nucleotide sequence: TGTGCCAGCAGCCCCCCTACAGGGGGTAATGAAAAACTGTTTTTT. The variable domain in full, with the rest retrieved from reference TRBV7-9 and TRBJ1-4, is DTGVSQNPRHKITKRGQNVTFRCDPISEHNRLYWYRQTLGQGPEFLTYFQNEAQLEKSRLLSDRFSAERPKGSFSTLEIQRTEQGDSAMYLCASSPPTGGNEKLFFGSGTQLSVL.

This clonotype was found a few times. The gene calls are TRBV28 and TRBJ2-7, with 9 bases identical to TRBD2. After removal of 8 bases from V and 2 bases from J, the junction contained 1 base not matched to a gene. Germline CDR1 and CDR2: MDHEN and SYDVKM. CDR3 length equals 12 residues. Here the CDR3 reads CASASGAYEQYF. The CDR3 DNA reads as TGTGCCAGCGCTAGCGGGGCCTACGAGCAGTACTTC.

In this sample, this clonotype turned up many times. The J gene is TRBJ2-5, the V gene TRBV15; perhaps TRBD2 as D (6 bases). Germline CDR1 LNHNV, CDR2 YYDKDF (reference sequence). Trimming cost V 3 bases and J 2 bases, with 16 bases left between them. This CDR3 spans 16 amino acids. CDR3 sequence: CATSSFAGRWQETQYF. DNA of the CDR3: TGTGCCACCAGCAGTTTTGCGGGGAGATGGCAAGAGACCCAGTACTTC.

This rearrangement joins TRBV29-1 to TRBJ2-4; 9 bases map to TRBD2. The trim removed 6 bases at V and 5 bases at J, leaving 8 bases unmatched. Germline V CDR1 and CDR2: SQVTM, ANQGSEA. The CDR3 totals 14 residues. The CDR3 is CSVVGLAIENIQYF. Written as DNA, the CDR3 is TGCAGCGTGGTGGGACTAGCTATTGAAAACATTCAGTACTTC.

In its sample, this clonotype was seen many times. This chain joins TRBV9 and TRBJ2-5, with TRBD1 identical over 9 bases. J was trimmed by 3 bases and V by 5 bases; bases with no gene match: 5. CDR3 size: 14 residues. Germline values: CDR1 SGDLS, CDR2 YYNGEE. The CDR3 DNA reads TGTGCCAGCAGTAGGACAGGGGATGAAGAGACCCAGTACTTC. Residues: CASSRTGDEETQYF.

The chain uses TRBV12-3 or TRBV12-4 and TRBJ2-6; D is tentatively TRBD1 or TRBD2 (5 bases each). This CDR3 is built from 16 residues. The germline V and J ends were trimmed by 5 bases and 2 bases, with 13 bases remaining between them. The CDR3 coding sequence is TGTGCCAGCAGTCCAGGGACGGTTCCTGGGGCCAACGTCCTGACTTTC. It yields the protein CASSPGTVPGANVLTF.

V is TRBV2 and J is TRBJ2-3; D unresolved. V lost 3 bases and J lost 6, with 7 bases in between. Germline loops: CDR1 SNHLY, CDR2 FYNNEI. This CDR3 contains 12 residues. This CDR3 is CASSEGFDTQYF. The CDR3, as DNA: TGTGCCAGCAGTGAGGGATTCGATACGCAGTATTTT.

This clonotype came up a few times. The V gene is TRBV6-2 or TRBV6-3, the J gene TRBJ1-5, with D uncertain. Per germline, CDR1 MNHEY and CDR2 SVGEGT. There are 13 residues in the CDR3. Trimming shortened V by 2 bases and J by 4 bases, and 6 bases separated the two germline ends. The DNA of the CDR3 is TGTGCCAGCAGTTACAACTGGAATCAGCCCCAGCATTTT. This sequence encodes CASSYNWNQPQHF.

This clonotype was seen many times. V is TRBV28 and J is TRBJ1-2; 8 nucleotides agree with TRBD1. The germline CDR1 and CDR2 sequences are MDHEN and SYDVKM. This CDR3 spans 16 amino acids. With V trimmed by 8 bases and J by 6 bases, 17 bases remained unmatched. The CDR3 DNA reads as TGTGCCAGCTCTTGGAGTACAGGGACAGGAAAGAATGGCTACACCTTC. Residues: CASSWSTGTGKNGYTF.